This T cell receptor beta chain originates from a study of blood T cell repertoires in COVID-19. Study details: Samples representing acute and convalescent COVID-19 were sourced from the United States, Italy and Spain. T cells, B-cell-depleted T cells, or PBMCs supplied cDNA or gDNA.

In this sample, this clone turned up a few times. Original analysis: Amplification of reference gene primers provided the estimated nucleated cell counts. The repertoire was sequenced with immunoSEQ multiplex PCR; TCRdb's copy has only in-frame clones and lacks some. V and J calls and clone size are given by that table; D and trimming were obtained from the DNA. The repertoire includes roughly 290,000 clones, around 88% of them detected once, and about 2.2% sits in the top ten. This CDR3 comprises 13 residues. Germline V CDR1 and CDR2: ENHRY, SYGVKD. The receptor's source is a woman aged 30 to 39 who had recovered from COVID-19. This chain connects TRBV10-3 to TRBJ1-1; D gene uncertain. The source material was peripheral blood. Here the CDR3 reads CAIFKEVGTEAFF. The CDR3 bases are TGTGCTATCTTCAAGGAGGTTGGCACTGAAGCTTTCTTT.